These T cell receptor beta chains were read from a single sample in a study of PD-L1 blockade in urothelial cancer. Using immunoSEQ multiplex PCR, the repertoire was profiled, and TCRdb retains in-frame clones only, with some absent. This table holds 58,000 or so clones, 86% found once. The source was PBMCs, collected around atezolizumab (anti-PD-L1) treatment. Source of these receptors: a man aged 45 to 65 with urothelial cancer. Each CDR3 is given with its conserved first and last residue. Fields, in order: clone size, V gene, D gene, J gene, CDR3 DNA, CDR3 protein. The D gene is left open where the match is weak. Clone sizes are given selectively: once, few, many, or a class where the clone is expanded.

>NA|TRBV5-1|TRBD2|TRBJ2-1
TGCGCCAGCATCCCATCAAGCGGGAGGGCCGGGGAGCAGTTCTTC
CASIPSSGRAGEQFF
>NA|TRBV27|TRBD2|TRBJ2-7
TGTGCCAGCAGTTCCGGACACGTAGCGGGAGGCGACGAGCAGTACTTC
CASSSGHVAGGDEQYF
>NA|TRBV19|NA|TRBJ2-3
TGTGCCAGTAGTATAGACGGGCGGGGCAGGGATACGCAGTATTTT
CASSIDGRGRDTQYF
>NA|TRBV30|NA|TRBJ2-3
TGTGCCTGGAGTGTAATGTCGGGGAGGACAGATACGCAGTATTTT
CAWSVMSGRTDTQYF
>NA|TRBV7-2|NA|TRBJ2-1
TGTGCCAGCAGCCCACAACTATTCAATGAGCAGTTCTTC
CASSPQLFNEQFF
>NA|TRBV7-5|NA|TRBJ2-3
TGTGCCAGAAGCTTAGGAGCGGGCCCGGGGGAAAACACAGATACGCAGTATTTT
CARSLGAGPGENTDTQYF
>NA|TRBV5-5|NA|TRBJ2-7
TGTGCCAGCAGCCCTTTGAGAAGAAAGGTTAAAGCGGCGGACCCCCACGAGCAGTACTTC
CASSPLRRKVKAADPHEQYF
>NA|TRBV5-4|NA|TRBJ2-3
TGTGCCAGCAGCGTAATGACAGATACGCAGTATTTT
CASSVMTDTQYF
>NA|TRBV4-1|NA|TRBJ1-4
TGCGCCAGCAGCCAAACTACAGGGTCAGATAATGAAAAACTGTTTTTT
CASSQTTGSDNEKLFF
>once|TRBV7-2|TRBD2|TRBJ2-7
TGTGCCAGCAGCTGGGATACCGGGACTAGCGTTTCTGGAGAGCAGTACTTC
CASSWDTGTSVSGEQYF
>NA|TRBV30|TRBD1|TRBJ1-1
TGTGCCTGGAGTTGGGACCCAGCAGGGGGCACTGAAGCTTTCTTT
CAWSWDPAGGTEAFF
>NA|TRBV19|NA|TRBJ1-5
TGTGCCAGTAGCCCTGAATCGGGTCAGCCCCAGCATTTT
CASSPESGQPQHF
>NA|TRBV5-1|NA|TRBJ1-2
TGCGCCAGCAGCCATGACAGGTATGGCTACACCTTC
CASSHDRYGYTF
>once|TRBV15|NA|TRBJ2-1
TGTGCCACCAGCGTTCCCTCATCCGGGTATGAGCAGTTCTTC
CATSVPSSGYEQFF
>NA|TRBV2|NA|TRBJ1-5
TGTGCCAGCAGTGGGTTCATAGCGCAGCCCCAGCATTTT
CASSGFIAQPQHF
>NA|TRBV12-5|NA|TRBJ2-2
TGTGCTAGTGGTTCCAGACTAGTTCGGACCGGGGAGCTGTTTTTT
CASGSRLVRTGELFF
>NA|TRBV4-1|NA|TRBJ1-1
TGCGCCAGCAGCCAAGTCCCAGGGCAGAAGCACACTGAAGCTTTCTTT
CASSQVPGQKHTEAFF
>NA|TRBV2|NA|TRBJ1-1
TGTGCCAGCAGTGCGGCGGGTTCGGTGGGGGCTTTCTTT
CASSAAGSVGAFF
>NA|TRBV5-1|NA|TRBJ2-7
TGCGCCAGCAGCTTGGCCTTCAGGGGCGTGCAGTACTTC
CASSLAFRGVQYF
>NA|TRBV6-1|NA|TRBJ2-3
TGTGCCAGCAGTCTAGAGGAGTATGTGGATACGCAGTATTTT
CASSLEEYVDTQYF
>NA|TRBV28|TRBD1|TRBJ2-2
TGTGCCAGCAGTTATGACAGGGGGCAGATGACCGGGGAGCTGTTTTTT
CASSYDRGQMTGELFF
>NA|TRBV6-6|TRBD1|TRBJ1-2
TGTGCCAGCAGTCTAAGGTCCGGGACAGGGTACGGCTACACCTTC
CASSLRSGTGYGYTF
>NA|TRBV5-1|TRBD1|TRBJ1-1
TGCGCCAGCAGCCCGGGGGCAGGGGGCACTGAAGCTTTCTTT
CASSPGAGGTEAFF
>NA|TRBV19|TRBD1|TRBJ2-7
TGTGCCAGTAGCCGGACAGGAACAGCTTACGAGCAGTACTTC
CASSRTGTAYEQYF
>once|TRBV27|NA|TRBJ1-1
TGTGCCAGCAGTTTACGTCTGGGGCGGACTGAAGCTTTCTTT
CASSLRLGRTEAFF
>NA|TRBV9|TRBD1|TRBJ2-1
TGTGCCAGCAGCCCAGGACAGGGCTCCTACAATGAGCAGTTCTTC
CASSPGQGSYNEQFF
>once|TRBV2|NA|TRBJ1-5
TGTGCCAGCAGTGATCAGGGCCTCTTAAATCAGCCCCAGCATTTT
CASSDQGLLNQPQHF
>NA|TRBV13|NA|TRBJ1-4
TGTGCCAGCAGCTCGCGGCCCTCAACTAATGAAAAACTGTTTTTT
CASSSRPSTNEKLFF
>few|TRBV2|NA|TRBJ1-6
TGTGCCAGCAGTAAATTCCAGGGGATCAATTCACCCCTCCACTTT
CASSKFQGINSPLHF
>once|TRBV6-1|NA|TRBJ2-3
TGTGCCAGCAGTGAAGTGGAAACTACCACAGATACGCAGTATTTT
CASSEVETTTDTQYF
>once|TRBV11-1|TRBD2|TRBJ2-1
TGTGCCAGCAGTCCAGGGGCTAGCGGGAGTTACAATGAGCAGTTCTTC
CASSPGASGSYNEQFF
>NA|TRBV20-1|NA|TRBJ2-7
TGCAGTGCTAGAATCGGCTACGAGCAGTACTTC
CSARIGYEQYF
>NA|TRBV9|TRBD2|TRBJ2-1
TGTGCCAGCAGCGAGACTAGCGGGAGGGTCAATGAGCAGTTCTTC
CASSETSGRVNEQFF
>NA|TRBV6-5|NA|TRBJ2-1
TGTGCCAGCAGCCCCTATGGTAACCGGGAGCAGTTCTTC
CASSPYGNREQFF
>NA|TRBV27|NA|TRBJ1-6
TGTGCCAGCAGTATCGCTCCCGCAGCCCCGGGACACAAAGCAGGTTCACCCCTCCACTTT
CASSIAPAAPGHKAGSPLHF
>NA|TRBV2|NA|TRBJ1-2
TGTGCCAGCAGTGATGTATTGAACTATGGCTACACCTTC
CASSDVLNYGYTF
>once|TRBV27|TRBD1|TRBJ1-5
TGTGCCAGCAGCCGACAGGGTACCAATCAGCCCCAGCATTTT
CASSRQGTNQPQHF
>few|TRBV2|NA|TRBJ1-1
TGTGCCAGCACCCAGGACACTGAAGCTTTCTTT
CASTQDTEAFF
>NA|TRBV5-1|NA|TRBJ2-3
TGCGCCAGCAGCTTGGACGGAGATACGCAGTATTTT
CASSLDGDTQYF
>NA|TRBV5-1|TRBD1|TRBJ2-2
TGCGCCAGCAGCGCTAACAGGGGGAACACCGGGGAGCTGTTTTTT
CASSANRGNTGELFF
>NA|TRBV6-6|NA|TRBJ1-5
TGTGCCAGCAGATCGCAAGGGGTGAGCAATCAGCCCCAGCATTTT
CASRSQGVSNQPQHF
>once|TRBV7-2|TRBD2|TRBJ2-7
TGTGCCAGCAGCCCCCACCCAGCGGGATACTCCTACGAGCAGTACTTC
CASSPHPAGYSYEQYF
>NA|TRBV13|TRBD2|TRBJ2-7
TGTGCCAGCAGCTCCTCGGGACTAGCGGGCTACGAGCAGTACTTC
CASSSSGLAGYEQYF
>NA|TRBV6-1|NA|TRBJ1-2
TGTGCCAGCGGGAAGAGGGAGTTGACAGGCTATGGCTACACCTTC
CASGKRELTGYGYTF
>NA|TRBV9|NA|TRBJ2-1
TGTGCCAGCAGCGTAGCGGCGGCGGAGGGTGAGCAGTTCTTC
CASSVAAAEGEQFF
>NA|TRBV11-3|TRBD2|TRBJ2-3
TGTGCCAGCAGCTTGGGACTAGCGGGCGCTAGCACAGATACGCAGTATTTT
CASSLGLAGASTDTQYF
>NA|TRBV7-8|TRBD2|TRBJ2-7
TGTGCCAGCACCCGATCCGGGACTAGCGGGACCGAGCAGTACTTC
CASTRSGTSGTEQYF
>NA|TRBV28|TRBD2|TRBJ2-7
TGTGCCAGCAGTCCTTCTTCTAGCGGGAGCTACGAGCAGTACTTC
CASSPSSSGSYEQYF
>NA|TRBV27|NA|TRBJ2-2
TGTGCCAGCAGTTTATTGCCCGACAGTGACCTCACCGGGGAGCTGTTTTTT
CASSLLPDSDLTGELFF